This paragraph covers one T cell receptor beta chain sequence. There are 13 residues in the CDR3. CDR1 is MGHDK, CDR2 SYGVNS, per germline. V was clipped by 3 bases and J by 6 bases, with 11 bases between them. This sample is drawn from a study of blood T cells in healthy people across ages. Those donating, healthy Caucasian individuals from Russia, were aged roughly 6 to 90. Then a second PCR, running about 6 to 12 cycles, was carried out with a sample-barcoded 5' primer and a J-beta primer mix. Via MiXCR, TCRdb re-called the 5' RACE reads, giving one row per CDR3 protein. Of about 2 million distinct CDR3 sequences detected, 40% to 55% appear once; the ten largest clones hold roughly 2.1%.

V usage is TRBV25-1 and J usage is TRBJ1-2; D is possibly TRBD1 (6 bases). This TCR was recovered from a woman in her 40s in good health. The source material was blood. DNA for the CDR3: TGTGCCAGCAGTGACTGGGGGCTGAATGGCTACACCTTC. Translating it yields CASSDWGLNGYTF.